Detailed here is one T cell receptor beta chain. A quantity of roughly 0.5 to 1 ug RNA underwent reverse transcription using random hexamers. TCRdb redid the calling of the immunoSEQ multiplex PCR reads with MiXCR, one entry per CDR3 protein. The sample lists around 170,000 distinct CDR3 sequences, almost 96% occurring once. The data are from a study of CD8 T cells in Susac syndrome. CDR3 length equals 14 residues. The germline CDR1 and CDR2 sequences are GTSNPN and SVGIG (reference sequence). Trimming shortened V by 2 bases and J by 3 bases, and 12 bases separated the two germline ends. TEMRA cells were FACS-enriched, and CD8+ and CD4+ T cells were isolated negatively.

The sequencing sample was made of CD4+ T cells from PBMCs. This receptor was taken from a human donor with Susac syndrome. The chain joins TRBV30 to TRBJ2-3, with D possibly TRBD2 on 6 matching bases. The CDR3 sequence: CAWSLLRGTDTQYF. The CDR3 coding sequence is TGTGCCTGGAGTTTGCTCCGGGGGACAGATACGCAGTATTTT. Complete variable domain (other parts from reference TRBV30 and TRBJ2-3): SQTIHQWPATLVQPVGSPLSLECTVEGTSNPNLYWYRQAAGRGLQLLFYSVGIGQISSEVPQNLSASRPQDRQFILSSKKLLLSDSGFYLCAWSLLRGTDTQYFGPGTRLTVL.